A selection of T cell receptor beta chains follows, all from one sample in a study of blood T cell repertoires in COVID-19. Produced via immunoSEQ multiplex PCR; TCRdb's table is partial and in-frame only. The repertoire holds about 110,000 clones, with roughly four fifths as singletons. Source material: peripheral blood. The receptors originated from a man aged 65 to 79 with acute or convalescent COVID-19. The CDR3 runs from the conserved cysteine through the conserved F or W. D genes are given only for firm matches. The size field is filled for only some rows; it gives once, few, many or a size class.

-	TRBV5-6	TRBJ1-2	-	TGTGCCAGCAGCTGGGGCGGGGAAATCTATGGCTACACCTTC	CASSWGGEIYGYTF
-	TRBV5-1	TRBJ2-3	TRBD1	TGCGCCAGCAGGCCCCAGGGGGTTATCACAGATACGCAGTATTTT	CASRPQGVITDTQYF
-	TRBV29-1	TRBJ1-5	TRBD1	TGCAGCGTTGTCGTCGGGACAGCGGGTCAGCCCCAGCATTTT	CSVVVGTAGQPQHF
once	TRBV5-1	TRBJ2-1	TRBD2	TGCGCCAGCAGCTTGCAGGGACTAGCGGGAGGGGATGAGCAGTTCTTC	CASSLQGLAGGDEQFF
-	TRBV6-2/TRBV6-3	TRBJ2-1	TRBD2	TGTGCCAGCAGCCCCCAAGAGGGCGGGAGCTCCTACAATGAGCAGTTCTTC	CASSPQEGGSSYNEQFF
-	TRBV12-3/TRBV12-4	TRBJ1-3	-	TGTGCCAGCCTCAGCGACTCTGGAAACACCATATATTTT	CASLSDSGNTIYF
-	TRBV27	TRBJ2-3	TRBD1	TGTGCCACCATCCCAGGAACAGGGGGCTGGGATACGCAGTATTTT	CATIPGTGGWDTQYF
-	TRBV2	TRBJ1-4	-	TGTGCCAGCCAGTTGAGGGAGAGTAATGAAAAACTGTTTTTT	CASQLRESNEKLFF
-	TRBV12-3/TRBV12-4	TRBJ1-1	-	TGTGCCAGCAGTCCCCGACCCGGGGGAGCTTTCTTT	CASSPRPGGAFF
-	TRBV2	TRBJ1-5	TRBD1	TGTGCCAGTACCCGAGTCCCGGGGCTTGGGACAGGAAATCAGCCCCAGCATTTT	CASTRVPGLGTGNQPQHF
-	TRBV3-1/TRBV3-2	TRBJ1-2	-	TGTGCCAGCAGCCAATTCTCCGGGACACCTGGCTACACCTTC	CASSQFSGTPGYTF
-	TRBV9	TRBJ1-6	TRBD1	TGTGCCTCAAGGGCTACAGGGGGCCTATCACCCCTCCACTTT	CASRATGGLSPLHF
-	TRBV19	TRBJ1-2	TRBD1	TGTGCCAGTAGTATCAGACAGGGGATCGACGGCTACACCTTC	CASSIRQGIDGYTF
medium-sized	TRBV5-6	TRBJ1-4	TRBD1	TGTGCCAGCAGCCCGACTGGACAGGGTGGGCCTAATGAAAAACTGTTTTTT	CASSPTGQGGPNEKLFF
-	TRBV6-5	TRBJ1-1	-	TGTGCCAGCAGGGGGACACAAGCGAACACTGAAGCTTTCTTT	CASRGTQANTEAFF
once	TRBV7-6	TRBJ2-3	-	TGTGCCAGCAGCTCGCGACTCACAGATACGCAGTATTTT	CASSSRLTDTQYF
-	TRBV7-9	TRBJ1-5	TRBD1	TGTGCCAGCAGCGGACAGGGGAATCAGCCCCAGCATTTT	CASSGQGNQPQHF
-	TRBV6-5	TRBJ2-7	-	TGTGCCAGCACTAAAGACTACGAGCAGTACTTC	CASTKDYEQYF
few	TRBV30	TRBJ1-2	TRBD1	TGTGCCGGAATGACAGGGTACCCCTATGGCTACACCTTC	CAGMTGYPYGYTF
-	TRBV4-1	TRBJ2-3	TRBD2	TGCGCCAGCAGCCATCTAGCGGGGGACGCAGATACGCAGTATTTT	CASSHLAGDADTQYF
-	TRBV7-2	TRBJ2-7	-	TGTGCCAGCAGCACATTCTTGGGGGGACGGACCTACGAGCAGTACTTC	CASSTFLGGRTYEQYF
-	TRBV6-1	TRBJ1-2	-	TGTGCCAGCAGTGAAGTCCTCTCCAACTATGGCTACACCTTC	CASSEVLSNYGYTF
-	TRBV6-5	TRBJ2-7	TRBD1	TGTGCCAGCAGCGGGTCGGACAGGGGGCGGGAAGAGCAGTACTTC	CASSGSDRGREEQYF
-	TRBV25-1	TRBJ2-3	-	TGTGCCAGCAGTGAGGCGGGGACAGATACGCAGTATTTT	CASSEAGTDTQYF
-	TRBV12-3/TRBV12-4	TRBJ1-2	-	TGTGCCAGCAGCCGTACTACGGGGGGCTACACCTTC	CASSRTTGGYTF
-	TRBV6-5	TRBJ1-1	-	TGTGCCAGCAGTCATCCGGGGGCGGGAGGCACTGAAGCTTTCTTT	CASSHPGAGGTEAFF
-	TRBV9	TRBJ2-7	TRBD2	TGTGCCAGCAGCGTAGCTTCGGGGACTAGTATCCACGAGCAGTACTTC	CASSVASGTSIHEQYF
-	TRBV5-1	TRBJ2-1	TRBD2	TGCGCCAGCAGCTTGGTTGGGACTAAAAATGATGAGCAGTTCTTC	CASSLVGTKNDEQFF
few	TRBV9	TRBJ2-1	-	TGTGCCAGCAGCCCTCTCCGGCAGGGATACAATGAGCAGTTCTTC	CASSPLRQGYNEQFF
-	TRBV28	TRBJ2-1	TRBD2	TGTGCCAGCATCCACCGGGGGGGCCCAGGCAATGAGCAGTTCTTC	CASIHRGGPGNEQFF
many	TRBV27	TRBJ2-7	-	TGTGCCAGCACCCTTAGGGGGGGTGGGGGTTCCTCCTACGAGCAGTACTTC	CASTLRGGGGSSYEQYF
-	TRBV19	TRBJ1-1	TRBD1	TGTGCCAGTAGTATTAGTCGCACGGACAGGGGTAACACTGAAGCTTTCTTT	CASSISRTDRGNTEAFF
-	TRBV6-6	TRBJ1-5	-	TGTGCCAGCAGTTACTCGAGGCCAGATTTTCAGCCCCAGCATTTT	CASSYSRPDFQPQHF
-	TRBV19	TRBJ1-2	-	TGTGCCGCTGGACAAAACTATGGCTACACCTTC	CAAGQNYGYTF
-	TRBV6-5	TRBJ2-7	TRBD2	TGTGCCAGCAGTTACCTAGCGGGGGGATCCTACGAGCAGTACTTC	CASSYLAGGSYEQYF
-	TRBV6-6	TRBJ2-7	-	TGTGCCAGCAGGGACACACCCGCCCTCTACGAGCAGTACTTC	CASRDTPALYEQYF
-	TRBV29-1	TRBJ1-3	-	TGCAGCGTTGCACCACAGAGCCGCTCTGGAAACACCATATATTTT	CSVAPQSRSGNTIYF
-	TRBV2	TRBJ1-2	-	TGTGCCAGCAGCCCCGTTCGGACAGCCATCAGGGGCTACACCTTC	CASSPVRTAIRGYTF
-	TRBV18	TRBJ1-1	-	TGTGCCAGCTCACCGGGGAGCTTTGGGATGAACACTGAAGCTTTCTTT	CASSPGSFGMNTEAFF
-	TRBV27	TRBJ2-3	TRBD2	TGTGCCAGCAGTTTAATTGGAACAGCGGGAGGAGCGCGTGATACGCAGTATTTT	CASSLIGTAGGARDTQYF
-	TRBV29-1	TRBJ2-3	-	TGCAGCGTTGGCGGGACTTTTAGCACAGATACGCAGTATTTT	CSVGGTFSTDTQYF
-	TRBV7-2	TRBJ1-6	-	TGTGCCAGCAGCTTAGGATCACAGGGTCGATCACCCCTCCACTTT	CASSLGSQGRSPLHF
-	TRBV5-4	TRBJ1-1	-	TGTGCCAGCAGCTTGGGACAACCGACTGAAGCTTTCTTT	CASSLGQPTEAFF
-	TRBV7-2	TRBJ1-2	-	TGTGCCAGCAGCGTCTCAGGCACTAACTATGGCTACACCTTC	CASSVSGTNYGYTF
-	TRBV4-1	TRBJ2-5	TRBD2	TGCGCCAGCAGCCAAGGGACTAGCGGGGGGAGGGAGACCCAGTACTTC	CASSQGTSGGRETQYF
-	TRBV30	TRBJ1-1	-	TGTGCCTGGAGTGTTGGGAGAGCCACTGAAGCTTTCTTT	CAWSVGRATEAFF
-	TRBV18	TRBJ2-1	TRBD1	TGTGCCAGCTCTCTGGGACAGGGGATTTCCTACAATGAGCAGTTCTTC	CASSLGQGISYNEQFF
-	TRBV7-9	TRBJ2-3	-	TGTGCCAGCAGCGCTAGACTCCCGCCGACAGATACGCAGTATTTT	CASSARLPPTDTQYF
-	TRBV28	TRBJ1-5	-	TGTGCCAGCAGCCCCCGAGGGCCCCAGCATTTT	CASSPRGPQHF
-	TRBV7-2	TRBJ1-3	-	TGTGCCAGCAGCTTAGATAATTCGTTATCGGGAAACACCATATATTTT	CASSLDNSLSGNTIYF
-	TRBV29-1	TRBJ2-3	-	TGCAGTGCCGGTCCCCTACCTACCAGCACAGATACGCAGTATTTT	CSAGPLPTSTDTQYF
once	TRBV5-1	TRBJ1-1	-	TGCGCCAGCAGCCCCGAGGAGGGCTCTGAAGCTTTCTTT	CASSPEEGSEAFF
-	TRBV19	TRBJ2-1	TRBD2	TGTGCCAGTACCCCAAGGACTAGCGGCTCCTACAATGAGCAGTTCTTC	CASTPRTSGSYNEQFF